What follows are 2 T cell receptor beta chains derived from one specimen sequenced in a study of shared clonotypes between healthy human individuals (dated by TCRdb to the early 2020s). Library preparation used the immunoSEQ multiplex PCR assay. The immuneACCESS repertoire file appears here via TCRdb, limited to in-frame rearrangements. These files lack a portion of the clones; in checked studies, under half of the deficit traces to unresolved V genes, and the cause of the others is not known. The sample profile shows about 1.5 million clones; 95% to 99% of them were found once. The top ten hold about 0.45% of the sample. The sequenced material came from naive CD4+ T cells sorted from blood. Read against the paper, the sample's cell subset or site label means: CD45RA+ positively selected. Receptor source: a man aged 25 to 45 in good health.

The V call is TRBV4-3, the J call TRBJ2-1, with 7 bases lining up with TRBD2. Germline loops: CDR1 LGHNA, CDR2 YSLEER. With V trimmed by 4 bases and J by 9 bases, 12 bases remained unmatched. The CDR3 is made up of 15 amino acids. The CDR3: CASSRGGGYGAEQFF. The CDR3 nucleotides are TGCGCCAGCAGCCGCGGGGGAGGGTATGGGGCTGAGCAGTTCTTC.

The CDR3 loop reads CASSSLDRGFTGELFF. CDR3 nucleotides: TGTGCCAGCAGCTCCCTGGACAGGGGGTTCACCGGGGAGCTGTTTTTT. The chain combines TRBV5-8 with TRBJ2-2; 10 bases fit TRBD1. This CDR3 is built from 16 residues. With 3 bases clipped from V and 4 bases from J, the junction kept 6 bases outside the gene matches. The V gene's germline CDR1 is SGHTS and CDR2 YDEGEE.